What follows is one T cell receptor (beta chain) and its context. Germline CDR1 SNHLY, CDR2 FYNNEI. This CDR3 has 14 residues. Trimming left V 8 bases short and J 4 bases short, with 15 bases between. This sample is drawn from a study of CD8 T cells in Susac syndrome. Each multiple sclerosis control was a treatment-naive patient with relapsing-remitting disease that was either stable or active. RNA in amounts of roughly 0.5 to 1 ug was reverse transcribed with random hexamers. TCRdb itself ran the immunoSEQ multiplex PCR reads through MiXCR, one entry per CDR3 protein. The sample includes some 150,000 distinct CDR3 sequences, roughly 96% of them seen just once.

The gene calls are TRBV2 and TRBJ1-3, with D perhaps TRBD1 (6 bases). Material for sequencing was CD8+ T cells from PBMCs. The source is a human donor with multiple sclerosis. CDR3 sequence (DNA): TGTGCCAGCCTTCTTACAGGGATGGGAAACACCATATATTTT. It yields the protein CASLLTGMGNTIYF.